The clone carrying this TCR beta chain was seen at least ten times. Its antigen is as yet unknown. There were healthy Caucasian individuals from Russia, aged roughly 6 to 90, serving as donors. It was around 10 milliliters of peripheral blood that were drawn from each donor. This sample stems from a study of blood T cells in healthy people across ages. Study observations and caveats: The unsorted PBMCs prevented any conclusive comparison of naive versus antigen-experienced cells. Donor CMV status, an unknown factor, possibly confounded changes in expanded clonotypes.

In germline, CDR1 is MDHEN, CDR2 SYDVKM. V shed 5 bases, J shed 4 bases, and the junction held 7 bases outside the gene matches. This CDR3 is built from 14 residues. A sample-barcoded 5' primer and a J-beta primer mix were used in a second PCR of roughly 6 to 12 cycles. TCRdb reprocessed the 5' RACE reads via MiXCR and lists one record per CDR3 protein. This sample has about 670,000 distinct CDR3 sequences, with 45% to 60% found just once. The rearrangement joins TRBV28 to TRBJ1-1; 7 bases align to TRBD1. Sequenced sample: blood. This TCR came from a woman aged 80 or older in good health. CDR3 loop: CASSPSRDSTEAFF. The CDR3 nucleotides read TGTGCCAGCAGTCCGTCCCGGGACAGCACTGAAGCTTTCTTT.